These T cell receptor beta chains were read from a single sample in a study of a mutant IDH1 vaccine in newly diagnosed glioma. No cognate antigen is known for these TCRs. Profiled with immunoSEQ multiplex PCR; TCRdb holds only in-frame clones, not every one. The repertoire holds 30,000 to 35,000 clones, with around 90% as singletons. The sample in question was PBMCs, obtained from a glioma patient whose treatment included an IDH1 peptide vaccine. Receptors originate from a woman between 40 and 55 years old with glioma. Each CDR3 is given with its conserved first and last residue. Each record gives: D gene, clone size, V gene, J gene, CDR3 DNA, CDR3 protein. The D gene is left open where the match is weak. For some rows the clone size is stated as once, few or many, or as a class when expanded; others skip it.

-	-	TRBV4-2	TRBJ1-1	TGTGCCAGCAGCCAAGAATTGCGGGGGAACACTGAAGCTTTCTTT	CASSQELRGNTEAFF
-	-	TRBV27	TRBJ2-7	TGTGCCAGCAGTTTCGCCAGGGGCTACGAGCAGTACTTC	CASSFARGYEQYF
-	few	TRBV2	TRBJ1-6	TGTGCCAGCAAGGGCCAGGTTAATTCACCCCTCCACTTT	CASKGQVNSPLHF
TRBD1	once	TRBV2	TRBJ2-7	TGTGCCAGCAGCAAGGGACAGGGGAGGGACGAGCAGTACTTC	CASSKGQGRDEQYF
-	-	TRBV6-5	TRBJ2-3	TGTGCCAGCAGTTACCCAGGGAGCACAGATACGCAGTATTTT	CASSYPGSTDTQYF
TRBD1	-	TRBV19	TRBJ2-2	TGTGCCAGTAGAAACAGGGGGAGAGACACCGGGGAGCTGTTTTTT	CASRNRGRDTGELFF
-	-	TRBV13	TRBJ1-1	TGTGCCAGCAGCTCAACCCTCGACGGGAGTTTTGAAGCTTTCTTT	CASSSTLDGSFEAFF
-	-	TRBV4-3	TRBJ2-7	TGCGCCAGCAGCCAAGAGGACTGGGGGGCATACGAGCAGTACTTC	CASSQEDWGAYEQYF
-	few	TRBV4-1	TRBJ1-1	TGCGCCAGCAGCCAATCCGGGGCCGGGGGAACTGAAGCTTTCTTT	CASSQSGAGGTEAFF
-	-	TRBV2	TRBJ2-1	TGTGCCAGCACAGTTAACAATGAGCAGTTCTTC	CASTVNNEQFF
TRBD2	few	TRBV10-1	TRBJ2-2	TGCGCCAGCAGATCCGGGACTAGCGGGACCGGGGAGCTGTTTTTT	CASRSGTSGTGELFF
TRBD1	few	TRBV27	TRBJ1-1	TGTGCCAGCAGTTTATTGGGGACAGCTGAAGCTTTCTTT	CASSLLGTAEAFF
-	-	TRBV7-2	TRBJ2-7	TGTGCCAGCAGAAGAGGTGGGGGTTCAACCTACGAGCAGTACTTC	CASRRGGGSTYEQYF
TRBD1	once	TRBV7-8	TRBJ1-1	TGTGCCAGCAGCTCGACAGGGGGCATGACTGAAGCTTTCTTT	CASSSTGGMTEAFF
-	-	TRBV7-2	TRBJ1-1	TGTGCCAGCAGCTTAGTCGCAGGCCAGGGAGCTTTCTTT	CASSLVAGQGAFF
TRBD1	-	TRBV7-9	TRBJ1-4	TGTGCCAGCAATCGACAGGGGGAAGGTGAAAAACTGTTTTTT	CASNRQGEGEKLFF
TRBD1	-	TRBV5-6	TRBJ2-2	TGTGCCAGCAGCTTGGGGGACAGGGGGCTCACCGGGGAGCTGTTTTTT	CASSLGDRGLTGELFF
TRBD1	-	TRBV2	TRBJ2-2	TGTGCCAGCAGTTATGACAGGGGGACCGGGGAGCTGTTTTTT	CASSYDRGTGELFF
-	-	TRBV13	TRBJ2-2	TGTGCCAGCAGCACCACAACAGTAGCCGGGGAGCTGTTTTTT	CASSTTTVAGELFF
TRBD1	-	TRBV6-6	TRBJ1-6	TGTGCCAGCAGCGATAGGCCGGGACAGGGGAATTCACCCCTCCACTTT	CASSDRPGQGNSPLHF
TRBD2	large	TRBV19	TRBJ2-7	TGTGCCAGTAGTACTAGCGGGACCCAGCGGGAGCAGTACTTC	CASSTSGTQREQYF
TRBD1	-	TRBV2	TRBJ2-7	TGTGCCACGACAGGGACCCACGAGCAGTACTTC	CATTGTHEQYF
-	-	TRBV27	TRBJ2-7	TGTGCCAGCAGTAAAAAGGAAGGCCGCTACGAGCAGTACTTC	CASSKKEGRYEQYF
-	-	TRBV4-1	TRBJ1-1	TGCGCCAGCAGCCAAGGTCCGCTATCGAACACTGAAGCTTTCTTT	CASSQGPLSNTEAFF
TRBD2	-	TRBV18	TRBJ2-1	TGTGCCAGCTCACGAGAGACTAGCGGCGGTCATGAGCAGTTCTTC	CASSRETSGGHEQFF
TRBD1	-	TRBV5-1	TRBJ1-2	TGCGCCAGCAGCACCGAGACAGGGAACTATGGCTACACCTTC	CASSTETGNYGYTF
TRBD1	-	TRBV7-9	TRBJ2-7	TGTGCCAGCAGCCCAAACCTTCCGGGACAGGGGGCCTACGAGCAGTACTTC	CASSPNLPGQGAYEQYF
-	-	TRBV14	TRBJ2-2	TGTGCCAGCAGCCAACAGGGGACCGGGGAGCTGTTTTTT	CASSQQGTGELFF
TRBD1	-	TRBV6-5	TRBJ1-5	TGTGCCAGCAGTCGCAGACAGGGTGGGAATCAGCCCCAGCATTTT	CASSRRQGGNQPQHF
-	-	TRBV4-1	TRBJ2-7	TGCGCCAGCAGCCAAGATCCCACGGGAACCTACGAGCAGTACTTC	CASSQDPTGTYEQYF
-	-	TRBV4-3	TRBJ2-5	TGCGCCAGCAGCCAAGGGGGCTCCCCTAGTGAGACCCAGTACTTC	CASSQGGSPSETQYF
-	-	TRBV6-5	TRBJ1-1	TGTGCCAGCAGTTACGGGACATCTGGGAACACTGAAGCTTTCTTT	CASSYGTSGNTEAFF
-	-	TRBV19	TRBJ1-5	TGTGCCAGTAGTTCCGAGATAAATCAGCCCCAGCATTTT	CASSSEINQPQHF
-	-	TRBV2	TRBJ2-2	TGTGCCAGCAGTGAAGGGGACGACGGGGAGCTGTTTTTT	CASSEGDDGELFF
-	-	TRBV4-1	TRBJ1-1	TGCGCCAGCAGCCAAGATCACACGAGGGCTGGAGAAGCTTTCTTT	CASSQDHTRAGEAFF
TRBD1	-	TRBV9	TRBJ2-5	TGTGCCAGCAGCTCAAGACAGGGGGTCACAGAGACCCAGTACTTC	CASSSRQGVTETQYF
-	-	TRBV18	TRBJ1-1	TGTGCCAGCTCCCGCAGCCAGAGGGCTGGGCCTGAAGCTTTCTTT	CASSRSQRAGPEAFF
TRBD2	-	TRBV4-1	TRBJ2-5	TGCGCCAGCAGCAGCTTACCTAGCGGGGGGGAAGAGACCCAGTACTTC	CASSSLPSGGEETQYF
-	-	TRBV19	TRBJ1-2	TGTGCCAGTAGTAAGAGTCAGATCTATGGCTACACCTTC	CASSKSQIYGYTF
-	-	TRBV20-1	TRBJ1-2	TGCAGTGCTAGAGAAGGTTATGGCTACACCTTC	CSAREGYGYTF
TRBD1	-	TRBV5-4	TRBJ1-2	TGTGCCAGCAGTCCAGACAGGGACTATGGCTACACCTTC	CASSPDRDYGYTF
TRBD2	-	TRBV7-8	TRBJ2-5	TGTGCCAGCAGCGCCGGACTAGCGGGCCAAGAGACCCAGTACTTC	CASSAGLAGQETQYF
-	few	TRBV6-1	TRBJ1-1	TGTGCCAGCAGACAGGGACAAGGGGCTGAAGCTTTCTTT	CASRQGQGAEAFF
TRBD1	-	TRBV29-1	TRBJ2-7	TGCAGCGTTTTACAGGGGTCAACCTACGAGCAGTACTTC	CSVLQGSTYEQYF
TRBD1	-	TRBV6-5	TRBJ2-3	TGTGCCAGCAGTCACGGGTACAGGGGGCCAGATACGCAGTATTTT	CASSHGYRGPDTQYF
-	-	TRBV2	TRBJ1-5	TGTGCCAGCAGTGAAGCCCCTCAGGGCCAGCCCCAGCATTTT	CASSEAPQGQPQHF
TRBD2	-	TRBV9	TRBJ2-7	TGTGCCAGCAGCGTAGGGGAGGGCTACGAGCAGTACTTC	CASSVGEGYEQYF
TRBD2	-	TRBV7-2	TRBJ2-5	TGTGCCAGCAGCTCGGGACTAGCGGAGAGGATCCAAGAGACCCAGTACTTC	CASSSGLAERIQETQYF
TRBD2	-	TRBV5-6	TRBJ2-3	TGTGCCAGCAGCCTACTAGCGGGTGAAAGCACAGATACGCAGTATTTT	CASSLLAGESTDTQYF
-	-	TRBV5-1	TRBJ2-1	TGCGCCAGCAGCCCCGGGACAGCTAGCGTCAATGAGCAGTTCTTC	CASSPGTASVNEQFF
TRBD2	-	TRBV6-1	TRBJ2-7	TGTGCCAGCAGTGAGGCCAGCGGGGGAATCTACGAGCAGTACTTC	CASSEASGGIYEQYF
-	-	TRBV4-1	TRBJ2-4	TGCGCCAGCAGCCACCCGGGACGCGCAAACATTCAGTACTTC	CASSHPGRANIQYF
-	-	TRBV29-1	TRBJ2-5	TGCAGCCTCGTAGGGGTTGGCGCGGGAGAGACCCAGTACTTC	CSLVGVGAGETQYF
-	few	TRBV4-3	TRBJ1-1	TGCGCCAGCAGCCAGGCGGAGGACACTGAAGCTTTCTTT	CASSQAEDTEAFF
-	-	TRBV6-6	TRBJ1-1	TGTGCCAGCAGTTACTCGGGACGTATGAACACTGAAGCTTTCTTT	CASSYSGRMNTEAFF